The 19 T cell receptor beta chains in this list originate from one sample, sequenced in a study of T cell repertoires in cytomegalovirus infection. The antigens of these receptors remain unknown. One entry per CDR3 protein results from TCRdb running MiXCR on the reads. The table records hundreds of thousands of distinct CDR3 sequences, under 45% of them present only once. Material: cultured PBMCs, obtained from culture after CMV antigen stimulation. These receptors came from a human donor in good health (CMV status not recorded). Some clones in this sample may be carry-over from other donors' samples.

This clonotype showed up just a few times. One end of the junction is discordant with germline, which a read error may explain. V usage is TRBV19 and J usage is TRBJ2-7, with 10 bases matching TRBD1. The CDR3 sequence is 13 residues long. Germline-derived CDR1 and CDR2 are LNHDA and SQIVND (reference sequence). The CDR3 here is CASSMGQGYEQYF. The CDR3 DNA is TGTGCCAGCAGTATGGGACAGGGGTACGAGCAGTACTTC.

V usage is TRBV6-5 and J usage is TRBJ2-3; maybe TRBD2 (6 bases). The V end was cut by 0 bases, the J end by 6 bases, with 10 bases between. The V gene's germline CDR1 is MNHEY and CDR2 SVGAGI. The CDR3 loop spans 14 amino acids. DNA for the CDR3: TGTGCCAGCAGTTACTCGGGCGGGATCGATACGCAGTATTTT. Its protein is CASSYSGGIDTQYF.

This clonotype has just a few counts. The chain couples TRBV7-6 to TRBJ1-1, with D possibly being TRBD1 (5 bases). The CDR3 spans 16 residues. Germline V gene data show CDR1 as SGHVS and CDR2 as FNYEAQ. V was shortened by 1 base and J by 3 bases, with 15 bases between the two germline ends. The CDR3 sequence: CASSLVGNIGDTEAFF. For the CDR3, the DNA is TGTGCCAGCAGCTTAGTAGGAAATATAGGGGACACTGAAGCTTTCTTT.

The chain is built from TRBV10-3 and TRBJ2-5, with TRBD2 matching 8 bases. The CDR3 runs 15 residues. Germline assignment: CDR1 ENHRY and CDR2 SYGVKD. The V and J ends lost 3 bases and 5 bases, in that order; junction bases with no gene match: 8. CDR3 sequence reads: CAISESGGAGETQYF. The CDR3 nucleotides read TGTGCCATCAGTGAATCCGGGGGGGCTGGTGAGACCCAGTACTTC.

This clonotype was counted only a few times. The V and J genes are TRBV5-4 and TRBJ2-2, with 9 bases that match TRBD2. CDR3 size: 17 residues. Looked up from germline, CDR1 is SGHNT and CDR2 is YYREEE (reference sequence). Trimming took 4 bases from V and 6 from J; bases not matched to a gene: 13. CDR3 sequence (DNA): TGTGCCAGCAGCCCCCGAGGGGTAGCGGGAGTGTCCGGGGAGCTGTTTTTT. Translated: CASSPRGVAGVSGELFF.

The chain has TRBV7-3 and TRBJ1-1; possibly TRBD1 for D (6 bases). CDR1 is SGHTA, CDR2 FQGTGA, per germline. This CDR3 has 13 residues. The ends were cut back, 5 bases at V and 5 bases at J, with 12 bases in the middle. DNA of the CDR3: TGTGCCAGCAGCCTCCAACAGGGAACTGAAGCTTTCTTT. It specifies CASSLQQGTEAFF.

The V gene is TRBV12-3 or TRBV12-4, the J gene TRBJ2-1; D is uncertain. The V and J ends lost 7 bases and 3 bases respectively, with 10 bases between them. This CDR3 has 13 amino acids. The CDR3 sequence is CASMRQVYNEQFF. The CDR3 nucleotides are TGTGCCAGCATGAGGCAAGTCTACAATGAGCAGTTCTTC.

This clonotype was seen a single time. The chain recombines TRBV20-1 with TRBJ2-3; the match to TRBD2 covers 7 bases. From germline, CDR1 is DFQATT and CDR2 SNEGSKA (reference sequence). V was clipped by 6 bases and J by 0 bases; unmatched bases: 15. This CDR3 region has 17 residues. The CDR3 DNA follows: TGCAGTGCGCAGAGGGTCGAACTAGCGTCTAGCACAGATACGCAGTATTTT. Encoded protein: CSAQRVELASSTDTQYF.

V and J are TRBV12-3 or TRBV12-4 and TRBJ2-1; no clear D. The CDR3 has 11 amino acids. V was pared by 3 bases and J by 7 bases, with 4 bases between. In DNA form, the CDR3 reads TGTGCCAGCAGTTTGAAGAATGAGCAGTTCTTC. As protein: CASSLKNEQFF.

The CDR3 is CASSLGQGDYEQYF. CDR3 bases: TGTGCCAGCAGTTTAGGACAGGGAGACTACGAGCAGTACTTC. The chain couples TRBV12-3 or TRBV12-4 to TRBJ2-7, with 7 bases aligning to TRBD1. CDR3 length: 14 residues. The trim removed 1 base at V and 3 bases at J, leaving 3 bases unmatched.

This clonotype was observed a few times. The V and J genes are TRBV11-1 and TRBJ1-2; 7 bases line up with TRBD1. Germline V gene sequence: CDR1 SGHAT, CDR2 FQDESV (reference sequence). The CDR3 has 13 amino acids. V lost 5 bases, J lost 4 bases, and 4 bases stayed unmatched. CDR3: CASSRGQFYGYTF. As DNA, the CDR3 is TGTGCCAGCAGCCGGGGACAGTTCTATGGCTACACCTTC.

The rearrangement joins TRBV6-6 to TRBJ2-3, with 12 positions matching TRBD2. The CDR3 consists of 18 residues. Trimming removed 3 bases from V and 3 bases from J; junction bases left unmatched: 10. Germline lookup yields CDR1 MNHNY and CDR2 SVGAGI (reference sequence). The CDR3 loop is CASSYPKTGTSGTDTQYF. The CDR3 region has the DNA TGTGCCAGCAGTTATCCCAAAACCGGGACTAGCGGGACAGATACGCAGTATTTT.

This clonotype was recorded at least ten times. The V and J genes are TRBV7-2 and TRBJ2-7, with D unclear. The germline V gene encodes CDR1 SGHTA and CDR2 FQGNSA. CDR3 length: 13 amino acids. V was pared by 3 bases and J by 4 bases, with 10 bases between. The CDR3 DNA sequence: TGTGCCAGCAGCTTTTCCTTGGTATACGAGCAGTACTTC. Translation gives CASSFSLVYEQYF.

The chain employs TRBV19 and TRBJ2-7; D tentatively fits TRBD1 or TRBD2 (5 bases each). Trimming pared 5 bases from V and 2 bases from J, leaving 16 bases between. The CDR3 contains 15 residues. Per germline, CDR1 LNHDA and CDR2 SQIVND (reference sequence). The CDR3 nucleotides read TGTGCCAGTAGTGAGGGACGCTATATCCCCTACGAGCAGTACTTC. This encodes CASSEGRYIPYEQYF. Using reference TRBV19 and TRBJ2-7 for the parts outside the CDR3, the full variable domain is DGGITQSPKYLFRKEGQNVTLSCEQNLNHDAMYWYRQDPGQGLRLIYYSQIVNDFQKGDIAEGYSVSREKKESFPLTVTSAQKNPTAFYLCASSEGRYIPYEQYFGPGTRLTVT.

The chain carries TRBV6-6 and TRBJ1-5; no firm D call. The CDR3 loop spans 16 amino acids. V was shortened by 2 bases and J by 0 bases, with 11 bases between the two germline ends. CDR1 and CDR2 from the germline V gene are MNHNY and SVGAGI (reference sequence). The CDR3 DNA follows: TGTGCCAGCAGTTACACGAGTACTTATAGCAATCAGCCCCAGCATTTT. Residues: CASSYTSTYSNQPQHF.

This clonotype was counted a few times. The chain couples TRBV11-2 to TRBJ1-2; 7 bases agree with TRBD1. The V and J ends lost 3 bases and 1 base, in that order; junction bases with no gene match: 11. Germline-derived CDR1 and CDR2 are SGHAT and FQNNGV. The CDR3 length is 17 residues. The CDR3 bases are TGTGCCAGCAGCTTTTTACCAACCAGGGGGTTTAACTATGGCTACACCTTC. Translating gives CASSFLPTRGFNYGYTF.

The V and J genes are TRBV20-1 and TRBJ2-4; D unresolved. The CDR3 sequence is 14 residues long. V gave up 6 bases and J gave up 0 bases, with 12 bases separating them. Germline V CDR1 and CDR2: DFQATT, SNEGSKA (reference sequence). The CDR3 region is CSAPRILAKNIQYF. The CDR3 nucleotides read TGCAGTGCACCGAGAATACTAGCCAAAAACATTCAGTACTTC.

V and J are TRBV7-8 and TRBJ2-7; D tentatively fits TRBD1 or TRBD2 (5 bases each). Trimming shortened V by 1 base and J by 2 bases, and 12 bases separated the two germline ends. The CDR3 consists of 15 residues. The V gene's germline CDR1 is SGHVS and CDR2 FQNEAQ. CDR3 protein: CASSLVVGATYEQYF. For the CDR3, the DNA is TGTGCCAGCAGCTTAGTGGTCGGGGCCACCTACGAGCAGTACTTC.

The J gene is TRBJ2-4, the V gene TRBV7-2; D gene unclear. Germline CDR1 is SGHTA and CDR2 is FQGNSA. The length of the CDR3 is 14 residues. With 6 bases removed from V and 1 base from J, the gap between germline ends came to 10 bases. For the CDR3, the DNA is TGTGCCAGCAGTCCCGCCTATGCCAAAAACATTCAGTACTTC. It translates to CASSPAYAKNIQYF.